This T cell receptor beta chain came from a study of early T cells in non-severe SARS-CoV-2 infection. Study overall: The sequenced material was bulk RNA from unsorted whole blood, and its chains were unpaired. General study results and limits: VDJdb matching favored anti-spike CD8 responses, missing private and CD4 specificities.

This clonotype was seen at least ten times. Antigen specificity is unknown. Separate cDNA molecules each had unique molecular identifiers attached to them. TCRdb processed the 5' RACE reads anew with MiXCR; each CDR3 protein has one entry. This table has about 79,000 distinct CDR3 sequences, about 11% appearing once. CDR1 is SGHDT, CDR2 YYEEEE, per germline. CDR3 length: 14 amino acids. V shed 2 bases and J 5 bases; nucleotides not matched to a gene: 6. The source is an adult who was a healthcare worker with PCR-confirmed SARS-CoV-2 infection or an uninfected control (not recorded which). This sequence joins TRBV5-6 and TRBJ2-7, with TRBD1 matching over 8 bases. Sequenced material: whole blood. CDR3 protein: CASSFLGQGNEQYF. For the CDR3, the DNA is TGTGCCAGCAGCTTCCTTGGACAGGGCAACGAGCAGTACTTC.